This T cell receptor beta chain appears in the sequencing data of a study of Graves' ophthalmopathy and Graves' hyperthyroidism. General study findings and limits: Stable hyperthyroidism and ophthalmopathy were told apart by a 13-signature model, which achieved 85% to 90% sensitivity and nearly 84% specificity.

This clonotype was observed a few times. Its antigen remains unidentified. With a much larger clone just one base away, this may be a read error. RNA served as the template for amplifying TCR beta CDR3 regions. HTBI primers served in a first-round RT-PCR, which a second-round multiplex PCR followed. From the multiplex PCR reads, TCRdb called clonotypes with MiXCR, one entry per CDR3 protein. The sample has about 700,000 distinct CDR3 sequences, over 40% seen once. Ophthalmopathy donors' eye disease showed moderate-to-severe activity, CAS of at least 3, NOSPECS of at least 4 and duration under 3 months. Physicians reached a diagnosis by relying on clinical symptoms, serum thyroxine, TRAb, thyroid ultrasound and orbital computed tomography. The starting material, around 9.3 ml of fresh peripheral blood, provided the PBMCs. Germline CDR1 and CDR2: SGHAT and FQDESV (reference sequence). The CDR3 has 11 amino acids.

This chain links TRBV11-1 with TRBJ1-1; perhaps TRBD1 as D (6 bases). Sequenced sample: peripheral blood. This TCR was sampled from an adult man with Graves' ophthalmopathy. CDR3 sequence (DNA): TGTGCCAGCAGAGAGGGGGGTGAAACTTTCTTT. This sequence encodes CASREGGETFF.